Below are 20 T cell receptor beta chains sequenced from a single sample in a study of Ad26.COV2.S vaccination and SARS-CoV-2 variants. TCRdb's copy holds only in-frame clones and misses some; the assay was immunoSEQ multiplex PCR. The profile shows 360,000 or so clones, around 91% of them singletons. Treatment: some 20 received Ad26.COV2.S at low or high dose, single or two shots; roughly five received placebo; per-sample allocation not given. Vaccine and placebo recipients were sampled on day 63 after the first injection. The sample consisted of peripheral blood, taken in a trial of Ad26.COV2.S vaccine versus placebo. These TCRs come from a person between 18 and 59 years old who received the Ad26.COV2.S COVID-19 vaccine or a placebo.

A remark on this clone: Other DNA sequences from this sample encode an identical CDR3 as well. Written as DNA, the CDR3 is TGTGCCAGCAGCCAAGGGGGTCCCACAGATACGCAGTATTTT. It translates to CASSQGGPTDTQYF. The gene calls are TRBV3-1 (or the pseudogene TRBV3-2) and TRBJ2-3, with D unclear. The length of the CDR3 is 14 residues. Trimming took 1 base from V and 2 from J, leaving 7 bases between them. Germline V gives CDR1 LGHDT, CDR2 YNNKEL (reference sequence).

The chain employs TRBV27 and TRBJ2-3; no reliable D call. Deletions cut 2 bases from V and 1 base from J, with 7 bases between. The germline V gene has CDR1 MNHEY and CDR2 SMNVEV (reference sequence). CDR3 size: 14 residues. The CDR3, as DNA: TGTGCCAGCAGTTTAAGTGGGGGCACAGATACGCAGTATTTT. Residues: CASSLSGGTDTQYF.

The rearrangement links TRBV19 to TRBJ2-1; the D gene is possibly TRBD2 (6 bases). Looked up from germline, CDR1 is LNHDA and CDR2 is SQIVND (reference sequence). The ends were cut back, 7 bases at V and 6 bases at J, with 22 bases in the middle. The CDR3 is 16 amino acids. As DNA, the CDR3 is TGTGCCAGTATGGACCTCGGGAGAAGTATTTCCAATGAGCAGTTCTTC. This encodes CASMDLGRSISNEQFF.

The V call is TRBV4-3, the J call TRBJ2-1; a possible D gene is TRBD2 (6 bases). V was cut by 3 bases and J by 2 bases, with 11 bases left in between. From germline, CDR1 is LGHNA and CDR2 YSLEER. This CDR3 spans 15 amino acids. The DNA of the CDR3 is TGCGCCAGCAGCCAGCAACGGGAGCCCTACAATGAGCAGTTCTTC. Amino acid sequence: CASSQQREPYNEQFF.

The rearrangement joins TRBV5-4 to TRBJ2-7; no firm D call. CDR1 and CDR2 from the germline V gene are SGHNT and YYREEE (reference sequence). Trimming pared 0 bases from V and 5 bases from J, leaving 9 bases between. The CDR3 sequence is 13 residues long. Written as DNA, the CDR3 is TGTGCCAGCAGCTTGGCTGGGGTGGACGAGCAGTACTTC. It is translated as CASSLAGVDEQYF.

The rearrangement links TRBV4-2 to TRBJ2-2; D perhaps matches TRBD2 (6 bases). The CDR3 has 14 residues. The V and J ends lost 0 bases and 5 bases respectively, with 7 bases between them. The germline CDR1 and CDR2 sequences are LGHNA and YNFKEQ. For the CDR3, the DNA is TGTGCCAGCAGCCAAGATGCGGGGACCGGGGAGCTGTTTTTT. Translation gives CASSQDAGTGELFF.

This clone is a singleton in its sample. The J gene is TRBJ2-1, the V gene TRBV9; TRBD2 aligns across 10 bases. CDR1 SGDLS and CDR2 YYNGEE come from the germline V gene. Germline trimming cut 3 bases from V and 8 bases from J; bases unmatched to any gene: 5. The CDR3 totals 14 residues. The CDR3 DNA reads as TGTGCCAGCAGCGCTAGCGGGAGCCCGGATGAGCAGTTCTTC. Translation: CASSASGSPDEQFF.

This chain joins TRBV30 and TRBJ2-1; 9 bases are shared with TRBD1. CDR3 length: 20 residues. Germline V CDR1 and CDR2: GTSNPN, SVGIG (reference sequence). V trimming: 2 bases; J trimming: 5 bases; junction bases outside the gene matches: 22. The CDR3 loop reads CAWSQSFRDRVRSGNNEQFF. In nucleotides, the CDR3 is TGTGCCTGGAGTCAGTCCTTCCGGGACAGGGTAAGAAGCGGGAACAATGAGCAGTTCTTC.

The chain couples TRBV28 to TRBJ2-7; D unresolved. CDR1 and CDR2 (germline): MDHEN, SYDVKM. The CDR3 has 13 amino acids. Trimming removed 8 bases at V and 1 base at J, with 12 bases between. CDR3 protein: CASHPGGSYEQYF. The CDR3 coding sequence is TGTGCCAGCCACCCTGGTGGTTCCTACGAGCAGTACTTC.

J is TRBJ2-6 and V is TRBV19, with D possibly being TRBD1 (5 bases). This CDR3 comprises 14 residues. The V gene lost 6 bases and the J gene lost 2 bases, with 8 bases spanning the gap. The germline CDR1 and CDR2 sequences are LNHDA and SQIVND (reference sequence). The chain's CDR3 is CASSLQAGANVLTF. DNA of the CDR3: TGTGCCAGTAGCCTACAGGCTGGGGCCAACGTCCTGACTTTC.

The V and J genes are TRBV6-5 and TRBJ2-2; D gene unclear. The CDR3 runs to 13 residues. CDR1 is MNHEY, CDR2 SVGAGI, per germline. Between the trimmed V and J ends, which lost 7 bases and 4 bases, there was a span of 10 bases. CDR3 amino acids: CASNLVGTGELFF. Here the CDR3 DNA reads TGTGCCAGCAATTTAGTGGGCACCGGGGAGCTGTTTTTT.

The chain carries TRBV28 and TRBJ1-2; TRBD1 aligns across 7 bases. J was trimmed by 1 base and V by 10 bases; bases with no gene match: 15. The CDR3 runs to 16 residues. From germline, CDR1 is MDHEN and CDR2 SYDVKM. The CDR3 sequence is CATFSPRTGVNYGYTF. The CDR3 bases are TGTGCCACCTTCTCGCCCAGGACAGGTGTTAACTATGGCTACACCTTC.

The V gene is TRBV10-2, the J gene TRBJ1-2, with D unclear. CDR3 length: 11 amino acids. The germline V gene encodes CDR1 WSHSY and CDR2 SAAADI. V dropped 4 bases and J dropped 8 bases, with 8 bases sitting between them. The CDR3 is CASSGVSGYTF. The CDR3 region has the DNA TGCGCCAGCAGTGGCGTCAGCGGCTACACCTTC.

This clone showed up just a few times. The J gene is TRBJ1-6, the V gene TRBV30; TRBD1 aligns across 7 bases. This CDR3 has 14 amino acids. The germline V gene encodes CDR1 GTSNPN and CDR2 SVGIG (reference sequence). V shed 0 bases, J shed 10 bases, and the junction held 6 bases outside the gene matches. The DNA of the CDR3 is TGTGCCTGGAGTGTATTGTCAGGGGGATCACCCCTCCACTTT. Its protein is CAWSVLSGGSPLHF.

This chain joins TRBV7-9 and TRBJ1-4; 7 nucleotides match TRBD1. Trimming took 4 bases from V and 4 from J; bases not matched to a gene: 6. CDR3 length equals 15 residues. The V gene's germline CDR1 is SEHNR and CDR2 FQNEAQ (reference sequence). The CDR3 DNA reads as TGTGCCAGCAGCTCAGGACAGGCCCTTAATGAAAAACTGTTTTTT. Its translation is CASSSGQALNEKLFF.

The J gene is TRBJ2-3, the V gene TRBV19, with 12 positions matching TRBD2. Germline CDR1 and CDR2: LNHDA and SQIVND (reference sequence). The CDR3 spans 16 residues. The V segment lost 5 bases and the J segment 1 base; nucleotides outside the gene matches: 4. CDR3 sequence: CASSPGTSGRTDTQYF. In nucleotides, the CDR3 is TGTGCCAGTAGTCCAGGGACTAGCGGGCGCACAGATACGCAGTATTTT.

The chain couples TRBV27 to TRBJ2-1, with D possibly being TRBD1 (6 bases). There are 12 residues in the CDR3. The germline CDR1 and CDR2 sequences are MNHEY and SMNVEV (reference sequence). The germline V and J ends were trimmed by 9 bases and 8 bases, with 14 bases remaining between them. The chain's CDR3 is CASRAGVDEQFF. The CDR3 nucleotides read TGTGCCAGTCGGGCAGGGGTCGATGAGCAGTTCTTC.

The chain couples TRBV28 to TRBJ2-6; weak D call: TRBD2 (6 bases). The germline V and J ends were trimmed by 6 bases and 0 bases, with 12 bases remaining between them. From germline, CDR1 is MDHEN and CDR2 SYDVKM. CDR3 size: 16 residues. The CDR3 nucleotides are TGTGCCAGCAGGGGGACTCCAACCTCTGGGGCCAACGTCCTGACTTTC. Translating it yields CASRGTPTSGANVLTF.

V usage is TRBV9 and J usage is TRBJ1-1, with D perhaps matching TRBD1 (5 bases). The CDR3 has 15 amino acids. Trimming pared 4 bases from V and 6 bases from J, leaving 19 bases between. Germline loops: CDR1 SGDLS, CDR2 YYNGEE. The CDR3, as DNA: TGTGCCAGCAGCCCAACACGGGGGAATTATGCTGAAGCTTTCTTT. Its translation is CASSPTRGNYAEAFF.

The chain joins TRBV30 to TRBJ1-5; tentatively, D is TRBD1 (6 bases). The CDR3 is 14 residues long. Germline CDR1 reads GTSNPN; CDR2 reads SVGIG (reference sequence). Trimming stripped 0 bases from V and 3 bases from J, with 9 bases between. The CDR3 region has the DNA TGTGCCTGGAGTGTAGGGGGTCCCAATCAGCCCCAGCATTTT. The encoded protein is CAWSVGGPNQPQHF. The variable domain in full, with the rest retrieved from reference TRBV30 and TRBJ1-5, is SQTIHQWPATLVQPVGSPLSLECTVEGTSNPNLYWYRQAAGRGLQLLFYSVGIGQISSEVPQNLSASRPQDRQFILSSKKLLLSDSGFYLCAWSVGGPNQPQHFGDGTRLSIL.